This TCR beta chain was documented in a study of post-analysis software for immune sequencing data. Study findings and constraints: The normalized Chao1 diversity of multiple sclerosis patients was significantly lower than that of controls. Several TRBV segments occurring more often in patients than controls included TRBV5-6, TRBV5-1 and TRBV20-1.

The authors incorporated unique molecular identifiers into the TCR beta cDNA libraries. In TCRdb, the PCR reads were re-called with MiXCR into one record per CDR3 protein. The data contain 740,000 or so distinct CDR3 sequences, 53% of them singletons. As for this clonotype: Its antigen is as yet unknown.

CDR3 length: 14 residues. The V end was cut by 0 bases, the J end by 6 bases, with 13 bases between. Germline V gene data show CDR1 as SGHRS and CDR2 as YFSETQ. The clonotype was recovered from a girl between 10 and 17 years old with multiple sclerosis. The rearrangement joins TRBV5-1 to TRBJ2-7, with D perhaps matching TRBD1 (5 bases). The sequenced sample consisted of blood. The CDR3 here is CASSLGMLGAEQYF. Here the CDR3 DNA reads TGCGCCAGCAGCTTGGGGATGCTTGGGGCCGAGCAGTACTTC. Full variable domain (remainder filled in from reference TRBV5-1 and TRBJ2-7): KAGVTQTPRYLIKTRGQQVTLSCSPISGHRSVSWYQQTPGQGLQFLFEYFSETQRNKGNFPGRFSGRQFSNSRSEMNVSTLELGDSALYLCASSLGMLGAEQYFGPGTRLTVT.